This T cell receptor beta chain was identified during a study of a mutant IDH1 vaccine in newly diagnosed glioma (dated by TCRdb to the early 2020s). About the investigation overall: The approximately 32 treated patients were roughly 62% male and 37.5% female, with a mean age of approximately 38 years. Before enrollment, most patients had been given radiochemotherapy with temozolomide as standard therapy, while the rest had received either radiotherapy alone or temozolomide alone. Peripheral blood was drawn at six visits: V03 (baseline), V05, V07, V10, V12 and V13. For exploratory analyses, roughly 25 treated patients had longitudinal TCRB deep sequencing done wherever samples were available.

Turning to this clone: This receptor's antigen is unknown. Base qualities are not recorded, but no much larger clone differs from it by a single base.

This specimen's time point label, per the study, means: baseline, week 1 (first vaccination visit). This specimen's treatment or condition label, per the study, means: pre-vaccination baseline after standard-of-care therapy. Donors had newly diagnosed WHO grade 3 or 4 IDH1-mutant astrocytomas with loss of nuclear ATRX. The samples were drawn from NOA16, a multicentre, single-arm, open-label phase I trial in Germany that tested a mutant IDH1 peptide vaccine in humans for the first time. For immunogenicity testing, the blood drawn at visit V03 was used as the baseline sample. Genomic DNA for TCRB sequencing was extracted from EDTA blood using the DNeasy Blood and Tissue Kit. Taken from the germline V gene (reference sequence), the CDR1 and CDR2 loops are MNHEY and SMNVEV. V loses 3 bases, J loses 3 bases, and the germline ends lie 8 bases apart. The CDR3, from cysteine to phenylalanine, totals 13 residues. The retained sequence is limited to the CDR3, 39 bases, with the frame set at the first base.

Broader findings and caveats from the paper: Availability determined which PBMC samples were chosen for TCRB deep sequencing. It was noted by the authors that analyses of patient blood samples could not be reproduced owing to sample limitations. Vaccine-induced immune responses across multiple MHC alleles were detected in approximately 93% of patients. Pseudoprogression seemed to be unrelated to changes in the top peripheral T cell clonotypes found by TCRB sequencing.

Receptor amplification or capture employed the immunoSEQ multiplex PCR assay. Following the manufacturer's protocol, the hsTCRB Kit was used to amplify rearranged TCR beta chain sequences. Sequencing of TCRB libraries was carried out on an Illumina MiSeq. Regarding the original processing steps: The proprietary platform of the kit vendor was used for demultiplexing, trimming and gene mapping. TCRdb obtained this table from immuneACCESS and retained in-frame rearrangements with V and J assigned. These tables miss some clones; where compared with another copy, unresolved V genes account for less than half of the shortfall, and the remainder is unexplained. V, J and clone size are those of that table, while D and trimming were read from the DNA. The sample contains about 98,000 clones, 80% to 90% of them found a single time. The ten top clones hold under 0.7% of the sample.

Sequencing used PBMCs, obtained from a glioma patient treated with radiotherapy, temozolomide or both. The sequence links TRBV27 to TRBJ1-1; the D segment cannot be called with confidence. This sequence was found in a woman between 45 and 65 years old with glioma. This receptor carries the CDR3 CASSLEVYTEAFF. The sequenced DNA: TGTGCCAGCAGTTTGGAAGTATACACTGAAGCTTTCTTT.